This entry lists 14 T cell receptor beta chains sequenced from one sample in a study of T cell changes during pregnancy in multiple sclerosis. Sequencing was performed with immunoSEQ multiplex PCR; in TCRdb, only in-frame clones are kept and a portion is missing. The data hold fewer than 30,000 clones, with around nine tenths observed a single time. This sample comprised CD4+ T cells from peripheral blood mononuclear cells, obtained in the first trimester of pregnancy. These receptors all stem from a female donor with multiple sclerosis, enrolled in a pregnancy study.

The gene calls are TRBV7-2 and TRBJ2-4; maybe TRBD2 (5 bases). The V gene's germline CDR1 is SGHTA and CDR2 FQGNSA. The length of the CDR3 is 14 residues. V lost 5 bases, J lost 0 bases, and 8 bases lay in between. Written as DNA, the CDR3 is TGTGCCAGCAGCACGGGGTTAGCCAAAAACATTCAGTACTTC. Translation: CASSTGLAKNIQYF.

This sequence joins TRBV30 and TRBJ2-5; the match to TRBD2 covers 12 bases. Per the germline V gene, CDR1 is GTSNPN and CDR2 is SVGIG (reference sequence). Trimming cost V 1 base and J 5 bases; bases outside gene matches: 2. The CDR3 is 14 residues long. This CDR3 is CAWSASGGAETQYF. The CDR3 DNA follows: TGTGCCTGGAGTGCTAGCGGGGGGGCGGAGACCCAGTACTTC.

The gene calls are TRBV11-3 and TRBJ1-5; maybe TRBD1 (6 bases). Between the trimmed V and J ends, which lost 6 bases and 3 bases, there was a span of 24 bases. Germline CDR1 SGHNT, CDR2 YENEEA. The CDR3 has 18 amino acids. CDR3 sequence: CASSLIPGHRETNQPQHF. CDR3 DNA sequence: TGTGCCAGCAGTTTGATCCCGGGACACCGCGAAACCAATCAGCCCCAGCATTTT.

The sample holds one count of this clone. The CDR3: CSVKKLQTHYGYTF. CDR3 nucleotide sequence: TGCAGCGTCAAGAAGTTACAGACCCACTATGGCTACACCTTC. V is TRBV29-1 and J is TRBJ1-2; D is uncertain. The V end lost 6 bases, the J end lost 3 bases, and 17 bases lay between the germline ends. Germline V gene data show CDR1 as SQVTM and CDR2 as ANQGSEA. The CDR3 is made up of 14 amino acids.

J is TRBJ1-1 and V is TRBV6-6, with a possible D match to TRBD1 (5 bases). V was clipped by 5 bases and J by 3 bases, with 13 bases between them. Germline CDR1 is MNHNY and CDR2 is SVGAGI (reference sequence). This CDR3 has 14 residues. CDR3 sequence (DNA): TGTGCCAGCAGTCGTCAAGGGGCGTACACTGAAGCTTTCTTT. Protein sequence: CASSRQGAYTEAFF.

The chain links TRBV28 to TRBJ2-1, with a possible D match to TRBD1 (6 bases). Per the germline V gene, CDR1 is MDHEN and CDR2 is SYDVKM. V lost 7 bases, J lost 0 bases, and 13 bases lay in between. CDR3 length equals 15 residues. The DNA of the CDR3 is TGTGCCAGCATTCCAGACAGGAACTCCTACAATGAGCAGTTCTTC. As protein: CASIPDRNSYNEQFF.

The chain combines TRBV18 with TRBJ1-2, with 7 bases matching TRBD1. Germline V CDR1 and CDR2: KGHSH, LQKENI. Unmatched junction bases numbered 6, after V lost 4 bases and J lost 4 bases. This CDR3 comprises 14 residues. In DNA form, the CDR3 reads TGTGCCAGCTCACGGGACAGTCTCACCTATGGCTACACCTTC. It is translated as CASSRDSLTYGYTF.

The chain carries TRBV28 and TRBJ2-3, with 9 bases identical to TRBD1. This CDR3 spans 14 amino acids. CDR1 and CDR2 from the germline V gene are MDHEN and SYDVKM. Germline trimming cut 8 bases from V and 4 bases from J; bases unmatched to any gene: 7. The chain's CDR3 is CASSSQGAADTQYF. In nucleotides, the CDR3 is TGTGCCAGCTCCTCACAGGGGGCCGCAGATACGCAGTATTTT.

The rearrangement links TRBV5-1 to TRBJ2-2; TRBD1 matches at 9 bases. The trim removed 0 bases at V and 6 bases at J, leaving 6 bases unmatched. Germline lookup yields CDR1 SGHRS and CDR2 YFSETQ. CDR3 length: 16 residues. The DNA of the CDR3 is TGCGCCAGCAGCTTGGCGGGACAGGGTACGGCCGGGGAGCTGTTTTTT. Its translation: CASSLAGQGTAGELFF.

The V call is TRBV19, the J call TRBJ1-2; D is undetermined. The CDR3 sequence is 14 residues long. Germline V gene lookup returns CDR1 LNHDA and CDR2 SQIVND (reference sequence). Trimming pared 7 bases from V and 7 bases from J, leaving 19 bases between. The CDR3: CASTQLEGGGGYTF. The CDR3 DNA reads TGTGCCAGTACCCAATTGGAGGGAGGTGGTGGCTACACCTTC.

The chain couples TRBV5-1 to TRBJ2-3; D is possibly TRBD2 (5 bases). Per the germline V gene, CDR1 is SGHRS and CDR2 is YFSETQ. V lost 4 bases and J lost 1, with 7 bases in between. There are 13 residues in the CDR3. The CDR3 loop reads CASSLSGTDTQYF. CDR3 nucleotide sequence: TGCGCCAGCAGCCTTAGCGGCACAGATACGCAGTATTTT.

The V gene is TRBV5-4, the J gene TRBJ2-7; 12 bases are a match to TRBD2. This CDR3 is 15 amino acids long. Unmatched junction bases numbered 5, after V lost 3 bases and J lost 4 bases. CDR1 is SGHNT, CDR2 YYREEE, per germline (reference sequence). This chain's CDR3 is CASSSGLAGTYEQYF. Written as DNA, the CDR3 is TGTGCCAGCAGCTCCGGACTAGCGGGGACTTACGAGCAGTACTTC.

The V gene is TRBV7-3, the J gene TRBJ2-1; weak D call: TRBD2 (5 bases). CDR1 SGHTA and CDR2 FQGTGA come from the germline V gene. Trimming stripped 2 bases from V and 0 bases from J, with 14 bases between. The length of the CDR3 is 17 residues. The CDR3 nucleotides read TGTGCCAGCAGCTTAGGCAGACGGGGTTCCTCCTACAATGAGCAGTTCTTC. The encoded protein is CASSLGRRGSSYNEQFF.

V is TRBV28 and J is TRBJ1-1, with unresolved D. CDR1 MDHEN and CDR2 SYDVKM come from the germline V gene. V gave up 5 bases and J gave up 1 base, with 11 bases separating them. The length of the CDR3 is 14 residues. The CDR3 sequence: CASSITPENTEAFF. The CDR3 region has the DNA TGTGCCAGCAGTATAACCCCAGAGAACACTGAAGCTTTCTTT.